Shown below are 9 T cell receptor beta chains from a single sample sequenced in a study of T cell repertoires in aging, cancer and after chemotherapy. TRB rearrangements spanning V, D and J were amplified using mixed TRB-A/B primers. TCRdb reprocessed the multiplex PCR reads via MiXCR and lists one record per CDR3 protein. The profile covers 12,000 or so distinct CDR3 sequences, with 30% to 35% appearing a single time and roughly 9.1% taken by the ten largest. TCR beta rearrangements were amplified from peripheral blood genomic DNA. Material for sequencing was blood. These receptors all come from a human donor in good health. The donor label of this sample is uncertain.

This clonotype was counted a single time. The chain carries TRBV30 and TRBJ1-5; D is perhaps TRBD1 (5 bases). The germline V gene has CDR1 GTSNPN and CDR2 SVGIG (reference sequence). Trimming shortened V by 1 base and J by 7 bases, and 14 bases separated the two germline ends. This CDR3 contains 14 residues. In DNA form, the CDR3 reads TGTGCCTGGAGTGCGGGGCAGAGGCACCAGCCCCAGCATTTT. Amino acid sequence: CAWSAGQRHQPQHF.

This clonotype has more than one count but fewer than ten. The chain employs TRBV19 and TRBJ2-2; 8 bases line up with TRBD2. After removal of 6 bases from V and 2 bases from J, the junction contained 5 bases not matched to a gene. This CDR3 contains 15 residues. Germline V CDR1 and CDR2: LNHDA, SQIVND (reference sequence). The CDR3 sequence: CASRPGLVNTGELFF. Written as DNA, the CDR3 is TGTGCCAGTAGGCCGGGACTAGTTAACACCGGGGAGCTGTTTTTT.

The chain is built from TRBV19 and TRBJ1-5, with D maybe TRBD1 (6 bases). CDR3 length: 15 amino acids. V was shortened by 5 bases and J by 5 bases, with 16 bases between the two germline ends. The germline V gene encodes CDR1 LNHDA and CDR2 SQIVND (reference sequence). CDR3 nucleotides: TGTGCCAGTAGTCACCGGCAGGGGCGAGATCAGCCCCAGCATTTT. Amino acids: CASSHRQGRDQPQHF.

This clonotype appeared a few times. The chain recombines TRBV19 with TRBJ2-1; 7 bases line up with TRBD2. There are 15 residues in the CDR3. Trimming at V came to 6 bases and at J to 4 bases, leaving 9 bases not matched to a gene. The germline V gene encodes CDR1 LNHDA and CDR2 SQIVND (reference sequence). CDR3 region: CASSEAGRVYNEQFF. In DNA, the CDR3 is TGTGCCAGTAGCGAAGCGGGGAGGGTGTACAATGAGCAGTTCTTC. The full variable domain, its missing parts supplied by reference TRBV19 and TRBJ2-1, is DGGITQSPKYLFRKEGQNVTLSCEQNLNHDAMYWYRQDPGQGLRLIYYSQIVNDFQKGDIAEGYSVSREKKESFPLTVTSAQKNPTAFYLCASSEAGRVYNEQFFGPGTRLTVL.

The rearrangement links TRBV20-1 to TRBJ2-7; D possibly corresponds to TRBD2 (7 bases). Germline loops: CDR1 DFQATT, CDR2 SNEGSKA (reference sequence). V was cut by 4 bases and J by 3 bases, with 22 bases left in between. This CDR3 region has 16 residues. The CDR3 sequence is CSANPKEGEGRYEQYF. The CDR3 region has the DNA TGCAGTGCTAATCCAAAGGAGGGGGAGGGCCGCTACGAGCAGTACTTC.

This chain uses TRBV5-6 with TRBJ1-1; D uncertain. Germline V lookup: CDR1 SGHDT, CDR2 YYEEEE. The ends were cut back, 1 base at V and 1 base at J, with 5 bases in the middle. The CDR3 spans 13 residues. CDR3 in DNA: TGTGCCAGCAGCTTGATGGGGAACACTGAAGCTTTCTTT. Translating it yields CASSLMGNTEAFF.

CDR3 protein: CASSQWTGVAKNIQYF. The CDR3 bases are TGTGCCAGCAGCCAATGGACAGGGGTGGCCAAAAACATTCAGTACTTC. This chain connects TRBV7-9 to TRBJ2-4; 9 bases fit TRBD1. Germline CDR1 reads SEHNR; CDR2 reads FQNEAQ (reference sequence). Unmatched junction bases numbered 6, after V lost 5 bases and J lost 1 base. CDR3 size: 16 residues.

The CDR3 sequence: CASSPGTRGNQPQHF. Written as DNA, the CDR3 is TGTGCCAGCAGCCCGGGCACCAGGGGCAATCAGCCCCAGCATTTT. The chain is built from TRBV6-1 and TRBJ1-5; tentatively, D is TRBD1 (5 bases). Germline CDR1 MNHNS, CDR2 SASEGT. Between the trimmed V and J ends, which lost 6 bases and 2 bases, there was a span of 14 bases. There are 15 residues in the CDR3.

CDR3 residues: CASSLRGGGYYGYTF. In nucleotides, the CDR3 is TGTGCCAGCAGCTTACGCGGCGGCGGGTACTATGGCTACACCTTC. The chain carries TRBV7-2 and TRBJ1-2; D is uncertain. V was trimmed by 2 bases and J by 3 bases, leaving 13 bases between them. Germline V gene sequence: CDR1 SGHTA, CDR2 FQGNSA. The CDR3 is 15 residues long.